Below, 15 T cell receptor beta chains from the same sample are listed, as sequenced in a study of radiation and T cells in renal cell carcinoma. Sample time point: blood 2 weeks post-SBRT. The treatment here: 15 Gy SBRT to primary tumor, nephrectomy 4 weeks later. Clones were read by immunoSEQ multiplex PCR, and TCRdb kept only the in-frame ones, dropping some. The sample records fewer than 150,000 clones, more than 75% being singletons. Sequenced material: blood, taken from a patient whose treatment included radiotherapy and nephrectomy. All receptors come from a woman in her 70s with renal cell carcinoma.

The chain employs TRBV7-2 and TRBJ1-2, with 10 bases matching TRBD1. CDR1 SGHTA and CDR2 FQGNSA come from the germline V gene. The CDR3 contains 16 residues. With V trimmed by 0 bases and J by 7 bases, 8 bases remained unmatched. For the CDR3, the DNA is TGTGCCAGCAGCTTAGCGAGGGGACAGGGGATCGGTGGCTACACCTTC. This translates into CASSLARGQGIGGYTF.

The chain is built from TRBV5-1 and TRBJ2-2; D is ambiguous. Deletions cut 0 bases from V and 3 bases from J, with 15 bases between. Germline CDR1 SGHRS, CDR2 YFSETQ. CDR3 length: 17 amino acids. CDR3 bases: TGCGCCAGCAGCTTGGCCATTGGGTCCCCCTACACCGGGGAGCTGTTTTTT. It encodes CASSLAIGSPYTGELFF.

The chain joins TRBV5-1 to TRBJ1-1; 9 bases map to TRBD1. The CDR3 is 13 residues long. With 4 bases clipped from V and 6 bases from J, the junction kept 4 bases outside the gene matches. Germline assignment: CDR1 SGHRS and CDR2 YFSETQ. The CDR3, as DNA: TGCGCCAGCAGCCGGGACAGGGTGGCTGAAGCTTTCTTT. Translation gives CASSRDRVAEAFF. The full variable domain, its missing parts supplied by reference TRBV5-1 and TRBJ1-1, is KAGVTQTPRYLIKTRGQQVTLSCSPISGHRSVSWYQQTPGQGLQFLFEYFSETQRNKGNFPGRFSGRQFSNSRSEMNVSTLELGDSALYLCASSRDRVAEAFFGQGTRLTVV.

The table lists this clone with a few counts. V and J are TRBV19 and TRBJ1-1; unclear D gene. Trimming pared 1 base from V and 0 bases from J, leaving 6 bases between. This CDR3 comprises 14 residues. CDR1 is LNHDA, CDR2 SQIVND, per germline (reference sequence). The CDR3 DNA reads TGTGCCAGTAGTATAGGGGGAATGAACACTGAAGCTTTCTTT. Its translation is CASSIGGMNTEAFF.

The rearrangement links TRBV10-3 to TRBJ1-3; D is possibly TRBD1 (5 bases). With 7 bases removed from V and 0 bases from J, the gap between germline ends came to 13 bases. CDR1 and CDR2 from the germline V gene are ENHRY and SYGVKD. The CDR3 has 15 residues. CDR3 loop: CAIKRDGGSGNTIYF. As DNA, the CDR3 is TGTGCCATCAAGAGGGACGGTGGCTCTGGAAACACCATATATTTT.

The chain employs TRBV18 and TRBJ1-1, with TRBD1 as a possible D gene (5 bases). V lost 4 bases, J lost 5 bases, and 14 bases lay in between. CDR3 length: 14 residues. In germline, CDR1 is KGHSH, CDR2 LQKENI. CDR3 in amino acids: CASSLQDFRTEAFF. The CDR3 coding sequence is TGTGCCAGCTCACTACAGGACTTTCGGACTGAAGCTTTCTTT.

The chain uses TRBV5-1 and TRBJ2-2; 9 positions match TRBD1. Germline trimming cut 4 bases from V and 5 bases from J; bases unmatched to any gene: 3. Per germline, CDR1 SGHRS and CDR2 YFSETQ. The CDR3 contains 14 residues. CDR3 bases: TGCGCCAGCAGCGGGACAGGGAGGACCGGGGAGCTGTTTTTT. Encoded protein: CASSGTGRTGELFF.

J is TRBJ2-7 and V is TRBV5-1; TRBD1 matches at 10 bases. After removal of 2 bases from V and 7 bases from J, the junction contained 12 bases not matched to a gene. Germline V gene sequence: CDR1 SGHRS, CDR2 YFSETQ. The CDR3 has 16 residues. This chain's CDR3 is CASSLLPGQGTGEQYF. CDR3 nucleotide sequence: TGCGCCAGCAGCTTATTACCGGGACAGGGGACGGGTGAGCAGTACTTC.

V usage is TRBV6-1 and J usage is TRBJ2-5, with 10 positions matching TRBD2. CDR1 and CDR2 from the germline V gene are MNHNS and SASEGT. The CDR3 runs to 14 residues. V was clipped by 5 bases and J by 3 bases; unmatched bases: 3. In nucleotides, the CDR3 is TGTGCCAGCAGTAGCGGGGGGGCCGAAGAGACCCAGTACTTC. Protein sequence: CASSSGGAEETQYF.

V usage is TRBV6-6 and J usage is TRBJ1-1, with 10 positions matching TRBD1. The junction had 8 bases not matched to a gene; V was cut back by 6 bases and J by 7 bases. Looked up from germline, CDR1 is MNHNY and CDR2 is SVGAGI (reference sequence). The CDR3 length is 14 residues. This CDR3 reads CASSSRDRGHEAFF. The CDR3 nucleotides are TGTGCCAGCAGCTCCCGGGACAGGGGTCATGAAGCTTTCTTT.

This clone occurred once. The chain recombines TRBV9 with TRBJ1-2; D is perhaps TRBD1 (6 bases). The CDR3 contains 13 residues. The V gene lost 3 bases and the J gene lost 4 bases, with 10 bases spanning the gap. Germline CDR1 and CDR2: SGDLS and YYNGEE. This CDR3 reads CASSGQGFYGYTF. CDR3 sequence (DNA): TGTGCCAGCAGCGGCCAGGGGTTCTATGGCTACACCTTC.

This chain links TRBV19 with TRBJ1-6, with 9 bases fitting TRBD1. CDR1 LNHDA and CDR2 SQIVND come from the germline V gene (reference sequence). With V trimmed by 6 bases and J by 7 bases, 1 base remained unmatched. The CDR3 length is 13 residues. Here the CDR3 reads CASRGTGNSPLHF. The CDR3 bases are TGTGCCAGTAGGGGGACAGGGAATTCACCCCTCCACTTT.

The V gene is TRBV9, the J gene TRBJ2-1, with TRBD2 matching 10 bases. The CDR3 runs 15 residues. Trimming took 1 base from V and 8 from J; bases not matched to a gene: 6. Germline values: CDR1 SGDLS, CDR2 YYNGEE. The CDR3 bases are TGTGCCAGCAGCGTACTAGCGGGGGCCAGGCATGAGCAGTTCTTC. This translates into CASSVLAGARHEQFF.

The chain joins TRBV7-9 to TRBJ2-5; D is perhaps TRBD2 (7 bases). This CDR3 is 13 amino acids long. Trimming took 1 base from V and 5 from J, leaving 8 bases between them. Germline V gene lookup returns CDR1 SEHNR and CDR2 FQNEAQ (reference sequence). Here the CDR3 DNA reads TGTGCCAGCAGCTTAGGGGGGGGCGAGACCCAGTACTTC. It is translated as CASSLGGGETQYF.

The chain employs TRBV6-6 and TRBJ2-2; 7 bases fit TRBD1. The ends lost 4 bases at V and 5 bases at J; junction bases unmatched: 7. Germline CDR1 MNHNY, CDR2 SVGAGI (reference sequence). This CDR3 has 15 amino acids. This CDR3 reads CASSSDRAVTGELFF. In DNA, the CDR3 is TGTGCCAGCAGTTCTGACAGGGCGGTTACCGGGGAGCTGTTTTTT.